This is a list of T cell receptor beta chains from one sample in a study of blood T cell repertoires in COVID-19. The table came from immunoSEQ multiplex PCR; TCRdb's copy has only in-frame clones and leaves some out. The data hold over 250,000 clones, with 86% observed a single time. Specimen: peripheral blood. Receptors originate from a woman aged 70-85 years with COVID-19, enrolled during active disease. Each CDR3 is given with its conserved first and last residue. D genes are given only for firm matches. Rows give clone size only sometimes, using once, few, many, or a class for an expanded clone.

TRBV6-1	TRBJ1-2	TRBD1	.	CASSEVRGTEPNYGYTF	TGTGCCAGCAGTGAAGTGAGGGGGACAGAACCTAACTATGGCTACACCTTC
TRBV10-3	TRBJ1-4	TRBD1	.	CAISESRGGNNEKLFF	TGTGCCATCAGTGAGTCGCGAGGGGGCAATAATGAAAAACTGTTTTTT
TRBV3-1/TRBV3-2	TRBJ2-5	TRBD2	.	CASSEYSSGGASRETQYF	TGTGCCAGCAGCGAATACTCTAGCGGGGGGGCGAGTCGAGAGACCCAGTACTTC
TRBV21-1	TRBJ1-4	.	.	CASSKARAREKLFF	TGTGCCAGCAGCAAAGCCAGGGCCCGGGAAAAACTGTTTTTT
TRBV18	TRBJ2-2	.	few	CASSASGELFF	TGTGCCAGCTCGGCATCCGGGGAGCTGTTTTTT
TRBV10-3	TRBJ2-3	TRBD2	.	CAIRRGGDVPSTDTQYF	TGTGCCATTCGGCGGGGGGGCGACGTCCCCAGCACAGATACGCAGTATTTT
TRBV6-4	TRBJ1-1	.	.	CASSDSRRNTEAFF	TGTGCCAGCAGTGACTCGAGGCGAAACACTGAAGCTTTCTTT
TRBV27	TRBJ1-3	TRBD1	.	CASSSLDRAGNTIYF	TGTGCCAGCAGTTCCTTAGACAGGGCTGGAAACACCATATATTTT
TRBV10-2	TRBJ1-2	.	.	CASSWPDRNGYTF	TGCGCCAGCAGTTGGCCCGATCGTAATGGCTACACCTTC
TRBV19	TRBJ1-2	.	.	CASTQATNYGYTF	TGTGCCAGTACCCAGGCAACTAACTATGGCTACACCTTC
TRBV18	TRBJ1-2	.	.	CASSLLQGSGYGYTF	TGTGCCAGCTCACTGCTACAGGGCTCCGGCTATGGCTACACCTTC
TRBV5-4	TRBJ2-7	TRBD2	.	CASSPERGRTYEQYF	TGTGCCAGCAGCCCCGAGCGGGGGCGCACCTACGAGCAGTACTTC
TRBV11-2	TRBJ2-3	.	.	CASSLSTDTQYF	TGTGCCAGCAGCCTCTCCACAGATACGCAGTATTTT
TRBV7-8	TRBJ2-5	TRBD2	.	CASSLFGLAGRETQYF	TGTGCCAGCAGTTTATTCGGACTAGCGGGAAGGGAGACCCAGTACTTC
TRBV7-2	TRBJ1-2	.	.	CASSPSVGNYGYTF	TGTGCCAGCAGCCCTAGCGTAGGGAACTATGGCTACACCTTC
TRBV4-1	TRBJ2-2	.	once	CASSQRGLQTGELFF	TGCGCCAGCAGCCAACGCGGACTACAAACCGGGGAGCTGTTTTTT
TRBV7-2	TRBJ1-2	TRBD1	.	CASTPVGQGARGYTF	TGTGCCAGCACCCCTGTTGGACAGGGGGCGCGTGGCTACACCTTC
TRBV5-1	TRBJ1-3	.	.	CASSPHREGNTIYF	TGCGCCAGCAGCCCCCACAGGGAGGGAAACACCATATATTTT
TRBV28	TRBJ1-1	TRBD1	once	CASSPQGRTEAFF	TGTGCCAGCAGCCCACAGGGGAGGACTGAAGCTTTCTTT
TRBV2	TRBJ2-7	.	.	CASRTDAAGEQYF	TGTGCCAGCCGGACAGACGCTGCTGGGGAGCAGTACTTC
TRBV9	TRBJ2-3	.	.	CASTRGGATDTQYF	TGTGCCAGCACTAGAGGGGGGGCTACAGATACGCAGTATTTT
TRBV2	TRBJ2-7	.	.	CASRGHADYEQYF	TGTGCCAGCAGGGGACACGCTGACTACGAGCAGTACTTC
TRBV29-1	TRBJ2-1	TRBD1	.	CSVVGQGVGSYHEQFF	TGCAGCGTTGTAGGGCAGGGGGTGGGTTCTTATCATGAGCAGTTCTTC
TRBV28	TRBJ2-4	.	.	CASSLSQPHRADIQYF	TGTGCCAGCAGTTTAAGCCAGCCCCACAGGGCTGACATTCAGTACTTC
TRBV29-1	TRBJ2-1	.	.	CSVPGVGTYNEQFF	TGCAGCGTCCCCGGGGTGGGAACCTACAATGAGCAGTTCTTC
TRBV15	TRBJ2-5	TRBD2	.	CATSREGGVETQYF	TGTGCCACCAGCAGAGAGGGAGGGGTAGAGACCCAGTACTTC
TRBV21-1	TRBJ2-7	.	.	CASTSAGGQEDYEQYF	TGTGCCAGCACCTCGGCGGGAGGACAGGAAGACTACGAGCAGTACTTC
TRBV29-1	TRBJ2-5	TRBD2	.	CSVEHPGVAGRETQYF	TGCAGCGTTGAACACCCTGGAGTAGCGGGGAGAGAGACCCAGTACTTC
TRBV19	TRBJ1-6	.	.	CASSQSRTFSTSPLHF	TGTGCCAGTAGTCAATCTCGGACTTTCTCCACTTCACCCCTCCACTTT
TRBV24-1	TRBJ2-7	TRBD1	.	CATSDSKIGTGNEQYF	TGTGCCACCAGTGATTCTAAAATAGGGACAGGGAACGAGCAGTACTTC
TRBV30	TRBJ2-7	TRBD1	.	CAWNFGTGDYEQYF	TGTGCCTGGAATTTTGGGACAGGGGATTACGAGCAGTACTTC
TRBV10-3	TRBJ2-2	TRBD2	.	CAIMAAGGSTGELFF	TGTGCCATCATGGCAGCGGGGGGGTCTACCGGGGAGCTGTTTTTT
TRBV4-3	TRBJ2-5	.	.	CASSQDFQETQYF	TGCGCCAGCAGCCAAGACTTCCAAGAGACCCAGTACTTC
TRBV27	TRBJ1-1	TRBD1	.	CASTPTGAAGGYTEAFF	TGTGCCAGCACCCCAACGGGCGCGGCAGGGGGATACACTGAAGCTTTCTTT
TRBV12-3/TRBV12-4	TRBJ1-2	TRBD1	.	CASRTGVYGYTF	TGTGCCAGTCGGACAGGGGTTTACGGCTACACCTTC
TRBV5-8	TRBJ1-2	.	once	CASFSRVAYGYTF	TGTGCCAGCTTCTCCCGAGTCGCCTATGGCTACACCTTC
TRBV10-2	TRBJ2-4	.	.	CASSAPLAGKNIQYF	TGCGCCAGCAGCGCCCCCTTGGCGGGAAAAAACATTCAGTACTTC
TRBV28	TRBJ1-3	.	.	CASSLTVSGNTIYF	TGTGCCAGCAGTTTAACTGTCTCTGGAAACACCATATATTTT
TRBV7-2	TRBJ2-7	TRBD1	.	CASSVRTGNHEQYF	TGTGCCAGCAGCGTGAGGACAGGGAACCACGAGCAGTACTTC
TRBV7-2	TRBJ2-5	TRBD2	.	CASSLGLAGGPMYQETQYF	TGTGCCAGCAGCTTGGGGCTAGCGGGGGGGCCCATGTACCAAGAGACCCAGTACTTC
TRBV5-8	TRBJ2-3	TRBD1	.	CASSSPYRGPRTDTQYF	TGTGCCAGCAGCTCACCTTACAGGGGGCCGCGCACAGATACGCAGTATTTT
TRBV30	TRBJ2-6	.	.	CAWSPSEGRGLSGANVLTF	TGTGCCTGGAGTCCTTCCGAGGGGCGGGGGCTCTCTGGGGCCAACGTCCTGACTTTC